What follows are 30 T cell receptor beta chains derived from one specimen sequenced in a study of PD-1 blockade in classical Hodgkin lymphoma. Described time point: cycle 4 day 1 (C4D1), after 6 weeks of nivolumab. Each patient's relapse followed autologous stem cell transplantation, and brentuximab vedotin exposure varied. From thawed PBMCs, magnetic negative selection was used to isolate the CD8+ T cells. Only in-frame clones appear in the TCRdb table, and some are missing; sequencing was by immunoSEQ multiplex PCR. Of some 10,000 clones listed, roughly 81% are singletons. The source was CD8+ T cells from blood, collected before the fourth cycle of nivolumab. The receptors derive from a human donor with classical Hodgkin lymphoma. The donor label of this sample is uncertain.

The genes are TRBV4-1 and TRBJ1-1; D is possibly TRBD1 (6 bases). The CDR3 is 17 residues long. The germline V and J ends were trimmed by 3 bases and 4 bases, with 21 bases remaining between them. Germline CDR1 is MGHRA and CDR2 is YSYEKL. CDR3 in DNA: TGCGCCAGCAGCCACCCTACCGGGGGGGCGCAGGGCACTGAAGCTTTCTTT. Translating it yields CASSHPTGGAQGTEAFF.

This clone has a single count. Here the CDR3 reads CASSPPQALMGSGTQYF. In DNA, the CDR3 is TGTGCCAGCTCACCACCACAGGCGCTCATGGGGAGCGGTACGCAGTATTTT. This chain joins TRBV18 and TRBJ2-3; perhaps D is TRBD1 or TRBD2 (5 bases each). The germline V and J ends were trimmed by 0 bases and 8 bases, with 21 bases remaining between them. CDR3 size: 17 residues. Germline V lookup: CDR1 KGHSH, CDR2 LQKENI.

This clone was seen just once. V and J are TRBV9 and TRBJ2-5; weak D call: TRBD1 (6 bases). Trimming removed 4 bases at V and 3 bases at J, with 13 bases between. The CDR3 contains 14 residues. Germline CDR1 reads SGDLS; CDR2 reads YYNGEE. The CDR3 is CASSPWTEEETQYF. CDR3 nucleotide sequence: TGTGCCAGCAGCCCCTGGACAGAAGAAGAGACCCAGTACTTC.

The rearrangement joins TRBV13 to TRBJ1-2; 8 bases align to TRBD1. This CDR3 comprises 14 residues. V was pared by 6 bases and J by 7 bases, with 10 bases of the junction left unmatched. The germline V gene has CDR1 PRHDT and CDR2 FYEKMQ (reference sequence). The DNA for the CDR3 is TGTGCCAGCAGTCAGGACAGGGAGGAACTTGGCTACACCTTC. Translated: CASSQDREELGYTF.

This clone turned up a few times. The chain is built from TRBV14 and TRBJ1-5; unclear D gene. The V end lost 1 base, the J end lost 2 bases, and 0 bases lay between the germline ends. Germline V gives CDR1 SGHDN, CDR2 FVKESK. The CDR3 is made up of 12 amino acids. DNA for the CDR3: TGTGCCAGCAGCCAAGGCAATCAGCCCCAGCATTTT. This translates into CASSQGNQPQHF.

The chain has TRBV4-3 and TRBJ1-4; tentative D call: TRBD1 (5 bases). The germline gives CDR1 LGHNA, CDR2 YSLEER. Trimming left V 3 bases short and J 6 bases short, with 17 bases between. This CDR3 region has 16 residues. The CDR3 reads CASSHHSGTRDEKLFF. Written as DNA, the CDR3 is TGCGCCAGCAGCCATCACTCCGGGACCAGGGATGAAAAACTGTTTTTT.

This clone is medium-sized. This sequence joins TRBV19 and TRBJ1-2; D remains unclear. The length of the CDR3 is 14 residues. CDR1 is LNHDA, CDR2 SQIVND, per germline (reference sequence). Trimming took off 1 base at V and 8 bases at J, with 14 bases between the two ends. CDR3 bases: TGTGCCAGTAGTATAGGCGGTAGAGGGTCCGGCTACACCTTC. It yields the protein CASSIGGRGSGYTF.

The CDR3 DNA reads as TGTGCCAGCAGTCCCGGACAGGGTACAGATACGCAGTATTTT. It encodes CASSPGQGTDTQYF. J is TRBJ2-3 and V is TRBV7-9; TRBD1 matches at 8 bases. Trimming cost V 6 bases and J 3 bases; bases outside gene matches: 5. Germline V lookup: CDR1 SEHNR, CDR2 FQNEAQ (reference sequence). The CDR3 runs to 14 residues.

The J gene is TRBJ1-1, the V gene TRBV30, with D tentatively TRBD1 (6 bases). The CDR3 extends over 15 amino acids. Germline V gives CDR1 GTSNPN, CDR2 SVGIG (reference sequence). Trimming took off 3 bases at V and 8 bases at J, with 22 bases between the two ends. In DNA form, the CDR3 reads TGTGCCTGGAGCCCAACCAACACAGGGTCGGAGGAAGCTTTCTTT. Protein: CAWSPTNTGSEEAFF.

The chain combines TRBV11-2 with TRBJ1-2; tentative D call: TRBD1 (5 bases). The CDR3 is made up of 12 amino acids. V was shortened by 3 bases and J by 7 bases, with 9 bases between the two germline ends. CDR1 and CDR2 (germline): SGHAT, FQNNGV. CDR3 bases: TGTGCCAGCAGCTTCTCGAGGGGTGGCTACACCTTC. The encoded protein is CASSFSRGGYTF.

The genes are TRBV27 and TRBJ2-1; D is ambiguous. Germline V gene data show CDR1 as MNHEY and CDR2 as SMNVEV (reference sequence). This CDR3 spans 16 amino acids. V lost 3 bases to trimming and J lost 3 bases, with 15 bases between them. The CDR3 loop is CASSLSSTTYYNEQFF. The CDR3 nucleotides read TGTGCCAGCAGTTTGTCTTCTACCACGTACTACAATGAGCAGTTCTTC.

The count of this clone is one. The CDR3 loop is CASSFDSGETQYF. Written as DNA, the CDR3 is TGTGCCAGTAGTTTCGACAGTGGAGAGACCCAGTACTTC. The chain uses TRBV19 and TRBJ2-5; possibly TRBD1 for D (5 bases). The germline gives CDR1 LNHDA, CDR2 SQIVND (reference sequence). The CDR3 totals 13 residues. Trimming took off 5 bases at V and 4 bases at J, with 11 bases between the two ends. Using reference TRBV19 and TRBJ2-5 for the parts outside the CDR3, the full variable domain is DGGITQSPKYLFRKEGQNVTLSCEQNLNHDAMYWYRQDPGQGLRLIYYSQIVNDFQKGDIAEGYSVSREKKESFPLTVTSAQKNPTAFYLCASSFDSGETQYFGPGTRLLVL.

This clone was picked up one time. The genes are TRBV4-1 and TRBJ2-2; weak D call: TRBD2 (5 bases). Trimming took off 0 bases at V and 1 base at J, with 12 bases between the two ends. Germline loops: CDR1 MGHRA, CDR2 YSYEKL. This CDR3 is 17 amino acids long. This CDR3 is CASSQDGGGLNTGELFF. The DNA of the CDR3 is TGCGCCAGCAGCCAAGATGGAGGCGGTTTGAACACCGGGGAGCTGTTTTTT.

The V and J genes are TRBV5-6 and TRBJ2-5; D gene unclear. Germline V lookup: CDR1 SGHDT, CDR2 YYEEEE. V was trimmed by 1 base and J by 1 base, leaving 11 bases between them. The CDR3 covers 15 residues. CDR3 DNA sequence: TGTGCCAGCAGCTTGTACATCGGGTCCCAAGAGACCCAGTACTTC. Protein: CASSLYIGSQETQYF. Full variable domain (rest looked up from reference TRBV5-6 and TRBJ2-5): DAGVTQSPTHLIKTRGQQVTLRCSPKSGHDTVSWYQQALGQGPQFIFQYYEEEERQRGNFPDRFSGHQFPNYSSELNVNALLLGDSALYLCASSLYIGSQETQYFGPGTRLLVL.

The CDR3 region has the DNA TGTGCCAGCAGCTTAGGGCCGTCACAGGGGGAGCAGTTCTTC. As protein: CASSLGPSQGEQFF. The J gene is TRBJ2-1, the V gene TRBV7-9; 7 nucleotides line up with TRBD1. CDR1 and CDR2 (germline): SEHNR, FQNEAQ (reference sequence). The CDR3 consists of 14 residues. The J segment lost 10 bases and the V segment lost 1 base, leaving 7 bases of the junction unmatched.

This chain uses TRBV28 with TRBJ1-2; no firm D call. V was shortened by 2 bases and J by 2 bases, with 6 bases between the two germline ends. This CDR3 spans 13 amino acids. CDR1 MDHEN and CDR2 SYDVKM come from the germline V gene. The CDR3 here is CASSLRRNYGYTF. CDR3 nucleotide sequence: TGTGCCAGCAGTTTACGGCGGAACTATGGCTACACCTTC.

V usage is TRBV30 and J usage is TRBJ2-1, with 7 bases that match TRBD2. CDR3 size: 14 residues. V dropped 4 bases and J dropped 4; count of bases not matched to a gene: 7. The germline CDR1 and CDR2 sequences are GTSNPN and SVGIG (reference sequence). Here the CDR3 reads CAWTPSGLYNEQFF. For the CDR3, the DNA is TGTGCCTGGACCCCTAGCGGACTATACAATGAGCAGTTCTTC. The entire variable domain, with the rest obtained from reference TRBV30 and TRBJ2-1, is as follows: SQTIHQWPATLVQPVGSPLSLECTVEGTSNPNLYWYRQAAGRGLQLLFYSVGIGQISSEVPQNLSASRPQDRQFILSSKKLLLSDSGFYLCAWTPSGLYNEQFFGPGTRLTVL.

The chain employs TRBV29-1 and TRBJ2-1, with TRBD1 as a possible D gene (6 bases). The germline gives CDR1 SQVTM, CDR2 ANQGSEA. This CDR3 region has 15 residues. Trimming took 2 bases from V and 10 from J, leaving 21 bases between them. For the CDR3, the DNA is TGCAGCGTTGAACTCCGGGATCACGGTACAGGGGAGCAGTTCTTC. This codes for CSVELRDHGTGEQFF.

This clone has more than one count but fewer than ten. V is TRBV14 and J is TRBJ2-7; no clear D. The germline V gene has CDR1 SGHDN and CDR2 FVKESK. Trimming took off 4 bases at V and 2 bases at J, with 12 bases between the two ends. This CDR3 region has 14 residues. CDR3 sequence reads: CASSRGIQPYEQYF. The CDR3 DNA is TGTGCCAGCAGCCGGGGTATACAACCCTACGAGCAGTACTTC.

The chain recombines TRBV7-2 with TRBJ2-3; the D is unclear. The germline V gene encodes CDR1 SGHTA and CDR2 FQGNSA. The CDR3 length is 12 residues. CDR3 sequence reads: CDIAPPTDTQYF. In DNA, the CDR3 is TGTGACATAGCACCCCCCACAGATACGCAGTATTTT.

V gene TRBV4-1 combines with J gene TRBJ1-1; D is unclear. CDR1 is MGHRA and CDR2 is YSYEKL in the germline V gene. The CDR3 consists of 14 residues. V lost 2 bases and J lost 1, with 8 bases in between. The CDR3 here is CASSQPNSNTEAFF. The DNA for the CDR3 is TGCGCCAGCAGCCAACCAAACTCGAACACTGAAGCTTTCTTT.

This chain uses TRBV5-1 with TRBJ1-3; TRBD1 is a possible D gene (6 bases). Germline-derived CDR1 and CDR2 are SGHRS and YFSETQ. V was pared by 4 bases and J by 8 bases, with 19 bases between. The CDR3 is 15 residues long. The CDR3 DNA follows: TGCGCCAGCAGCCCGGGGGACATCAAGAGGGACACCATATATTTT. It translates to CASSPGDIKRDTIYF.

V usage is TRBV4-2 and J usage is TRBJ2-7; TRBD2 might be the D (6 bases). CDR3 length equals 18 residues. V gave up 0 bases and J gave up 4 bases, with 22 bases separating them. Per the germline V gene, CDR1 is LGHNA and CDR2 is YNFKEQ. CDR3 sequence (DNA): TGTGCCAGCAGCCAAGATCAGGACAATAGCGGCTTTCCTTACGAGCAGTACTTC. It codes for CASSQDQDNSGFPYEQYF.

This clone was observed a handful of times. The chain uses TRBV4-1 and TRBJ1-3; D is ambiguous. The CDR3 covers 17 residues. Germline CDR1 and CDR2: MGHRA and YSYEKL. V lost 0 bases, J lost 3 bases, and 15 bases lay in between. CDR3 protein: CASSQDWMVGVGNTIYF. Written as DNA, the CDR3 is TGCGCCAGCAGCCAAGATTGGATGGTGGGCGTTGGAAACACCATATATTTT.

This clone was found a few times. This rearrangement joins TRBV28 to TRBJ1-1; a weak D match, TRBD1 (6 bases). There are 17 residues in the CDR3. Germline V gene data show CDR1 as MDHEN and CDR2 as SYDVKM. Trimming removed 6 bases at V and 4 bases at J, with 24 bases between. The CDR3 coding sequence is TGTGCCAGCAGCCGAATCACCGCATCGACAGGCGGCACTGAAGCTTTCTTT. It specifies CASSRITASTGGTEAFF.

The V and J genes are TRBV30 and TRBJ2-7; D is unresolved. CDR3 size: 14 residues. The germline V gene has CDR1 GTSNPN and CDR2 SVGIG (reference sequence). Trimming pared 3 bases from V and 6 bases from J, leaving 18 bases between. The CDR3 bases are TGTGCCTGGAGGCCCACCCCCCTCAGCTCCGAGCAGTACTTC. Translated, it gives CAWRPTPLSSEQYF.

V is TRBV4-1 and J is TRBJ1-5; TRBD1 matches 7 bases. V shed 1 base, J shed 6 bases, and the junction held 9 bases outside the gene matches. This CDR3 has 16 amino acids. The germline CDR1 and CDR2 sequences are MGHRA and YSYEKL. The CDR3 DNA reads TGCGCCAGCAGCCAAGTGTACAGGGGTGTAAGTCAGCCCCAGCATTTT. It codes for CASSQVYRGVSQPQHF.

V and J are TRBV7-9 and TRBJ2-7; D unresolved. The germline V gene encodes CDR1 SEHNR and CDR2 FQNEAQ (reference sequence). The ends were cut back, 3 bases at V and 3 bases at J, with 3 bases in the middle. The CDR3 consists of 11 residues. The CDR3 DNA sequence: TGTGCCAGCAGCTTGTACTACGAGCAGTACTTC. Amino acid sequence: CASSLYYEQYF.

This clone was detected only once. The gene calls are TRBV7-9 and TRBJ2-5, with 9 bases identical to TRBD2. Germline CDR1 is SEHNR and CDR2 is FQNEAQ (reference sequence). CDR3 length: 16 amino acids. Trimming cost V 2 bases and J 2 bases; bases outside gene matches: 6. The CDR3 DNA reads TGTGCCAGCAGCTTACGAAGTAGCGGGAGACAAGAGACCCAGTACTTC. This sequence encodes CASSLRSSGRQETQYF.

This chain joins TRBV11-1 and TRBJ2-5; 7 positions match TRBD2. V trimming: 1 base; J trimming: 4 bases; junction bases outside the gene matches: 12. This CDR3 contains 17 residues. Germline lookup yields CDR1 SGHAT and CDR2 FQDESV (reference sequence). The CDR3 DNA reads TGTGCCAGCAGCTTAGGGACTAGTAGTTCCCCCGGAGAGACCCAGTACTTC. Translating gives CASSLGTSSSPGETQYF.